Given below is one T cell receptor beta chain in context. No antigen is known for it. No much larger clone is present one base from it, and per-base qualities are unavailable. Healthy HIV-negative adults with no recently reported acute infections or vaccinations were included as donors. Every donor was a Caucasian adult residing in Nashville, Tennessee, USA. CD4+ T cells were enriched through magnetic negative selection, after which naive cells were positively selected on CD45RA and the remaining negative fraction served as the memory subset. Blood was collected by leukapheresis, and PBMCs were isolated by Ficoll-Histopaque density gradient centrifugation and then cryopreserved in liquid nitrogen vapor phase. Analytical flow cytometry was used to check the purity and quantity of each magnetically sorted T cell population. Genomic DNA was isolated from every sorted fraction and measured by UV absorbance on a Nanodrop 2000c.

Using the deep immunoSEQ assay, TCR CDR3 regions were amplified from genomic DNA by multiplex PCR. Extracted genomic DNA from each cell subset was spread evenly across all wells of several immunoSEQ 96-well plates, with each plate serving as a replicate. For sorted subsets, about 210 ng of genomic DNA, equivalent to 25,000 to 35,000 T cell genomes, went into each replicate PCR. Purified libraries were quantified with a Qubit 3.0 fluorometer, sized on a Bioanalyzer 2100, and re-quantified with the KAPA Library Quantification kit. Each immunoSEQ 96-well plate was sequenced on its own single-read 150-cycle Illumina NextSeq 550 flow cell. As for how the authors treated the data: Because the immunoSEQ output included only junctional sequences and no quality scores, the filtering could not be the same as the filtering used for full-length reads. Sequences were annotated with PyIR, a Python wrapper for IgBLAST v1.9, and V/J genes and CDR3 were assigned using IMGT germline references. Any read was removed if the V/J assignment was weak (E-value above 1e-6), the CDR3 was missing, or the read contained stop codons, out-of-frame junctions, or ambiguous translated residues. A V3J clonotype was defined by an identical inferred V gene, J gene, and CDR3 amino acid sequence. Percentage overlap between repertoires was computed as shared unique clonotypes divided by the size of the smaller repertoire. RTK rarefaction, the Chao1 estimator, and Recon v2.1 estimates of unobserved clonotypes were used to assess repertoire richness. For all TCRbeta clonotypes obtained by the gDNA method from four donors, generation probabilities were computed with OLGA. The source is immuneACCESS, and TCRdb retained only in-frame sequences with V and J called. Part of the clones is not carried over; for the studies checked, unresolved V genes explain less than half of this, and the remainder is unexplained. V and J calls and clone size follow that table, whereas D and trimming were derived from the DNA. For this sample the table gives roughly 1,000,000 clones, of which 75% to 80% were detected only once. Together, the top ten hold more than 0.5% of the sample.

CDR1 and CDR2 (MNHEY, SMNVEV) derive from the germline V gene (reference sequence). V was cut back by 6 bases and J by 0 bases, leaving a gap of 14 bases between them. The CDR3 starts with the cysteine, ends with the phenylalanine, and has 16 residues. The retained sequence is limited to the CDR3, 48 bases, with the frame set at the first base. This record belongs to a study of shared clonotypes between healthy human individuals (TCRdb year 2020). Study-level background: The cohort included a few men and a couple of women between 18 and 49 years of age. For each donor, CD4 naive and CD4 memory were each run on three plates, CD8 naive on two plates, and CD8 memory on one plate. To estimate repertoire size and how much clonotypes are shared between individuals, the study performed deep sequencing of blood TCR repertoires from a handful of healthy adults. To increase sequencing depth and limit assay-specific biases, TCR repertoire library preparation and sequencing were carried out by different laboratories using diverse techniques. Each donor's leukapheresis produced roughly between roughly 0.85 and 9.5 billion PBMCs. Overall results and qualifications from the work: Sharing across a few donors was observed for around 5% of naive CD4, over 3% of naive CD8, 2.3% of memory CD4, and less than 0.45% of memory CD8 clonotypes. Naive subsets generally had larger estimated clonotype richness than memory subsets. Only blood was sampled, and tissue TCR repertoires likely differ from those in blood. The small number of donors limited the genetic and exposure-history diversity represented. Even with the large sequencing depth, rarefaction of the sorted-subset datasets indicated that sequencing was incomplete. Compared with non-shared clonotypes, clonotypes shared by all four sorted-subset donors had higher generation probabilities. Based on pairwise subsampling, the degree of clonotype sharing among donors was expected to be affected by sequencing depth.

This clonotype originated in a man aged 18 to 29 in good health. Some clones in this sample may be carry-over from other donors' samples. The rearrangement joined TRBV27 to TRBJ2-2; the D gene cannot be resolved reliably. Sequenced input: memory CD4+ T cells from PBMCs. The cell subset or site label of this sample denotes: CD45RA-negative fraction. CDR3 sequence: CASRAILPANTGELFF. The DNA reads as follows: TGTGCCAGCAGGGCAATTTTACCGGCGAACACCGGGGAGCTGTTTTTT.